Listed below are T cell receptor beta chains from one sample, sequenced in a study of T cell changes during pregnancy in multiple sclerosis. Clones were read by immunoSEQ multiplex PCR, and TCRdb kept only the in-frame ones, dropping some. The sample contains about 57,000 clones, just over 90% of which appear only once. The specimen comprised CD4+ T cells from peripheral blood mononuclear cells, sampled in the second trimester of pregnancy. Receptors originate from a female donor with multiple sclerosis, enrolled in a pregnancy study. Both conserved end residues are part of each CDR3. The D gene is left open where the match is weak.

CANPTDNEQFF | TGTGCCAACCCGACAGATAATGAGCAGTTCTTC | TRBJ2-1 | . | TRBV27
CASSQQGVEQFF | TGTGCCAGCAGTCAGCAGGGGGTTGAGCAGTTCTTC | TRBJ2-1 | TRBD1 | TRBV6-1
CASSIVGTENTGELFF | TGTGCCAGTAGTATAGTAGGGACAGAGAACACCGGGGAGCTGTTTTTT | TRBJ2-2 | TRBD1 | TRBV19
CASSLQVAGGYEQYF | TGTGCCAGCAGCTTGCAGGTAGCGGGGGGCTACGAGCAGTACTTC | TRBJ2-7 | TRBD2 | TRBV5-6
CASSVNRGTEAFF | TGTGCCAGCAGTGTCAACAGGGGCACTGAAGCTTTCTTT | TRBJ1-1 | TRBD1 | TRBV6-1
CASTRGVTDTQYF | TGCGCCAGCACGCGGGGGGTCACAGATACGCAGTATTTT | TRBJ2-3 | TRBD2 | TRBV5-1
CASTGGGTGPTDTQYF | TGCGCCAGCACTGGGGGGGGGACAGGGCCCACAGATACGCAGTATTTT | TRBJ2-3 | TRBD1 | TRBV10-2
CASSMARFGANVLTF | TGTGCCAGTAGTATGGCCCGTTTTGGGGCCAACGTCCTGACTTTC | TRBJ2-6 | . | TRBV19
CASSLISSTDTQYF | TGTGCCAGCAGCTTGATTTCCTCCACAGATACGCAGTATTTT | TRBJ2-3 | . | TRBV5-4
CASSPDGLRAVGNTIYF | TGCGCCAGCAGCCCGGATGGATTGAGGGCGGTGGGAAACACCATATATTTT | TRBJ1-3 | . | TRBV5-1
CASSLEGGQGAGGYTF | TGCGCCAGCAGCTTGGAGGGAGGACAGGGGGCCGGCGGCTACACCTTC | TRBJ1-2 | TRBD1 | TRBV5-1
CASGTLAGLHRQETQYF | TGTGCCAGCGGAACACTAGCGGGACTACACCGCCAAGAGACCCAGTACTTC | TRBJ2-5 | TRBD2 | TRBV27
CASSSLGQPENTEAFF | TGTGCCAGCTCATCTCTTGGACAGCCCGAGAACACTGAAGCTTTCTTT | TRBJ1-1 | . | TRBV18
CASSMFGGNQPQHF | TGTGCCAGTAGTATGTTCGGAGGGAATCAGCCCCAGCATTTT | TRBJ1-5 | . | TRBV19
CASSLDPLDGATNEKLFF | TGCGCCAGCAGCTTGGACCCTCTTGACGGAGCAACTAATGAAAAACTGTTTTTT | TRBJ1-4 | . | TRBV5-1
CASSWGGTFVSSYEQYF | TGTGCCAGCAGCTGGGGAGGGACATTTGTAAGCTCCTACGAGCAGTACTTC | TRBJ2-7 | . | TRBV5-4
CAWSERRAGANVLTF | TGTGCCTGGAGTGAGCGCAGGGCTGGGGCCAACGTCCTGACTTTC | TRBJ2-6 | . | TRBV30
CASSYTAAYNEQFF | TGTGCCAGCAGTTACACGGCGGCTTACAATGAGCAGTTCTTC | TRBJ2-1 | . | TRBV6-5
CASSMLAGEQFF | TGCGCCAGCAGCATGTTGGCGGGAGAGCAGTTCTTC | TRBJ2-1 | . | TRBV5-1
CASSLTRSGTDTQYF | TGTGCCAGCAGCTTAACGCGGAGTGGCACAGATACGCAGTATTTT | TRBJ2-3 | . | TRBV7-3
CAWSAGNREKLFF | TGTGCCTGGAGTGCCGGGAACCGTGAAAAACTGTTTTTT | TRBJ1-4 | . | TRBV30
CASSQDSLLMNTEAFF | TGTGCCAGCAGTCAGGACAGCCTACTGATGAACACTGAAGCTTTCTTT | TRBJ1-1 | . | TRBV5-6
CASSPFKGGSGTEAFF | TGTGCCAGCTCACCCTTTAAAGGGGGATCGGGCACTGAAGCTTTCTTT | TRBJ1-1 | . | TRBV18
CASSQDRGTEAFF | TGTGCCAGCAGTCAAGACAGGGGCACTGAAGCTTTCTTT | TRBJ1-1 | TRBD1 | TRBV2